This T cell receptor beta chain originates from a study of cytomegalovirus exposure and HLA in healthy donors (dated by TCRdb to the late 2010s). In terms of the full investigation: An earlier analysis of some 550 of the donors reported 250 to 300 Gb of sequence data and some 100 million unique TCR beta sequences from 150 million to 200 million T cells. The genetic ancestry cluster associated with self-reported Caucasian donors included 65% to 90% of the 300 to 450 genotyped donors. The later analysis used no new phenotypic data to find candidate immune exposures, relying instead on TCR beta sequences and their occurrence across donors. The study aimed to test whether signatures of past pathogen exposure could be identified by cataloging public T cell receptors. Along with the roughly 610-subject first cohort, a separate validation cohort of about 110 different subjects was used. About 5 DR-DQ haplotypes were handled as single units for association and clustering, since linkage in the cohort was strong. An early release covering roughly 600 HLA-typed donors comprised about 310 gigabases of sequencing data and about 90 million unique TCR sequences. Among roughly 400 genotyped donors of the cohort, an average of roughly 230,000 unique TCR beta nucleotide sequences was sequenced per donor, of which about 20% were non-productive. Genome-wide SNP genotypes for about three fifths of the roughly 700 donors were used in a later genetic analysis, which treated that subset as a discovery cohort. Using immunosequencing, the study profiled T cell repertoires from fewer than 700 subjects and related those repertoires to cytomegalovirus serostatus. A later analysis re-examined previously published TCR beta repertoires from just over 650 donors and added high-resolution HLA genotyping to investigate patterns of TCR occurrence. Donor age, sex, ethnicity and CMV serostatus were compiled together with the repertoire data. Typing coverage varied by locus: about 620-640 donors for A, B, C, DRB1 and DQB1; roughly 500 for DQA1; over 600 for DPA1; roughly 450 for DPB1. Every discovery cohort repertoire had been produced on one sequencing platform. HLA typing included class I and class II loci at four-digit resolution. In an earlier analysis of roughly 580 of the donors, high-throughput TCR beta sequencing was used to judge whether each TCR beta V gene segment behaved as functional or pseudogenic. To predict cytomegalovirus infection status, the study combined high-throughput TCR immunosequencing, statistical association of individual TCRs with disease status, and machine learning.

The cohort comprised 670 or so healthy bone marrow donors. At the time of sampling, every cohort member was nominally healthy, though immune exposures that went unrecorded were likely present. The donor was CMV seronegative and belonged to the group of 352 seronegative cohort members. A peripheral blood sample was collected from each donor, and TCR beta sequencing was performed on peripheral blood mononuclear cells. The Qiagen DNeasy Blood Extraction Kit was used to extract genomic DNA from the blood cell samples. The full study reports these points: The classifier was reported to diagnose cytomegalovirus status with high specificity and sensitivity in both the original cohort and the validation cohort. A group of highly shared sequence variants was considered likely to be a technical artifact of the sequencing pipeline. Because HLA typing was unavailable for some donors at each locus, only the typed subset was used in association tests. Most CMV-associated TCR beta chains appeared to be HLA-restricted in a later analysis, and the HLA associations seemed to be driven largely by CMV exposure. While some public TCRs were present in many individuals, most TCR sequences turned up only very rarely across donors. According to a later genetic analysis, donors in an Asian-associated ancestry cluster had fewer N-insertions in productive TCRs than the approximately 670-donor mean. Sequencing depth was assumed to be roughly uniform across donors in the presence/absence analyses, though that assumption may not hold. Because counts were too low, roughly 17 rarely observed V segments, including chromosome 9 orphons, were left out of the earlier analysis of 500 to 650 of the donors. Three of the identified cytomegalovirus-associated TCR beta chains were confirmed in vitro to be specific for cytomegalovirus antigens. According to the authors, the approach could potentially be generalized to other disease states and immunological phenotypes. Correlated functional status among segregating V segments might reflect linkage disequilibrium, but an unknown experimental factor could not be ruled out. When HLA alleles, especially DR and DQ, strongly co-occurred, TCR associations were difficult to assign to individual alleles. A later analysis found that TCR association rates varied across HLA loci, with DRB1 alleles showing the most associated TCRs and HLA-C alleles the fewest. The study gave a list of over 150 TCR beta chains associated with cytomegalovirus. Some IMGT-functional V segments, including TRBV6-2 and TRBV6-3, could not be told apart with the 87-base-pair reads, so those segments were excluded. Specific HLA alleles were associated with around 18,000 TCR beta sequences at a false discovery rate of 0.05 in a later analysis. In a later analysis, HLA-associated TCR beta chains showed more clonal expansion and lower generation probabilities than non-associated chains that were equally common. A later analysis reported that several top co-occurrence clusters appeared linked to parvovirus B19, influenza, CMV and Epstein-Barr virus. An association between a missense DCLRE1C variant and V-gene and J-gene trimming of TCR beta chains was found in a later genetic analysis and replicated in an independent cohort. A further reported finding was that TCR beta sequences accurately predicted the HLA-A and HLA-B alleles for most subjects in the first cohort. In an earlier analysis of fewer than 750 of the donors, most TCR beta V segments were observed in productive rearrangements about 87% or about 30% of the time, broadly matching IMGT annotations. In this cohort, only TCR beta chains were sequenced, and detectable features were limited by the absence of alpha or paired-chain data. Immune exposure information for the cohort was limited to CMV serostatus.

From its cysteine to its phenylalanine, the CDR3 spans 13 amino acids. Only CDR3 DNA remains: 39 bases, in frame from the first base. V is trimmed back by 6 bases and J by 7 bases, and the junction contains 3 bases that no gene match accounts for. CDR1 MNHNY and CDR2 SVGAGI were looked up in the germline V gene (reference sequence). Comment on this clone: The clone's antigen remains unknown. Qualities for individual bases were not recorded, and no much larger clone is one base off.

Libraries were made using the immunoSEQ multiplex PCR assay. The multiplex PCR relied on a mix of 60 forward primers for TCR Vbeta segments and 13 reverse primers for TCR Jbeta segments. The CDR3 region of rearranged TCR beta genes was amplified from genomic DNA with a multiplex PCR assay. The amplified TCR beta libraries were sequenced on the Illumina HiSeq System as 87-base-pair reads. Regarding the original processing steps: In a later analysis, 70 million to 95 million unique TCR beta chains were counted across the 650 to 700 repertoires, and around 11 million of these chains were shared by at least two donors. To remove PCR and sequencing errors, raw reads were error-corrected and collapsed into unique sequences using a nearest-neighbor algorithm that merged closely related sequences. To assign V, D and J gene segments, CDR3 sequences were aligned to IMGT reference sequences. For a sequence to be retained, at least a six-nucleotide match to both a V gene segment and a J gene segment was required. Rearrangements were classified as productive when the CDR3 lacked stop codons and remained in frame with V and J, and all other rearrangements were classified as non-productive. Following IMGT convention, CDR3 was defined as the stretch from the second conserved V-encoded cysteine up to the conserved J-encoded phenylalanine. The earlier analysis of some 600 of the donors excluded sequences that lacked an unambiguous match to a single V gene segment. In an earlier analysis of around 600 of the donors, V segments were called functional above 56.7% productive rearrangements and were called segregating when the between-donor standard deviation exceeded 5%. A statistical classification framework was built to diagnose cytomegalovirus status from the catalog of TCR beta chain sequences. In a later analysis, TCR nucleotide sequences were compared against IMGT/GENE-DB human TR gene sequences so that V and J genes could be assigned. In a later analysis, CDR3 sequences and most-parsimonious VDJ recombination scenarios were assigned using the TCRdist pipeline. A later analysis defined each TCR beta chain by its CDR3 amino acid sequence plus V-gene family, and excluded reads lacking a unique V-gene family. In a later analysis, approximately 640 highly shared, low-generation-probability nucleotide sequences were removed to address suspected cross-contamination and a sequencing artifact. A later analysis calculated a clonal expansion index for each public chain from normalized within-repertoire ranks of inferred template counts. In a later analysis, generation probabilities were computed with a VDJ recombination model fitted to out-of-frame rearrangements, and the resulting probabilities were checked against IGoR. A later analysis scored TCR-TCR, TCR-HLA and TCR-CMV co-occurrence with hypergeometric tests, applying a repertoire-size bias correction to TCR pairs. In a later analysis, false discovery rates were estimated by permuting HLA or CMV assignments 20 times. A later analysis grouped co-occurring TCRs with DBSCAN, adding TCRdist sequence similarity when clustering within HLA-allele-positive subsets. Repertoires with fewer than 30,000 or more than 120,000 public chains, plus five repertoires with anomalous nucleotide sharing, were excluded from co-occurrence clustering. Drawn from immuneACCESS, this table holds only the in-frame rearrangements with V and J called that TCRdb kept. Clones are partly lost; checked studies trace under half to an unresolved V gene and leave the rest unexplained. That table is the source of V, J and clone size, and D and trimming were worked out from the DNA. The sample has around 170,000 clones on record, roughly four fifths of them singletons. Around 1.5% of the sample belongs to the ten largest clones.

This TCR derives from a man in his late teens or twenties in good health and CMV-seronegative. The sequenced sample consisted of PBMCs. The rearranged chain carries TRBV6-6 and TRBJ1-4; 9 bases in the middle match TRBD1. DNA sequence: TGTGCCAGCAGGGGGGGACAGGGTGAAAAACTGTTTTTT. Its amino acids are CASRGGQGEKLFF.